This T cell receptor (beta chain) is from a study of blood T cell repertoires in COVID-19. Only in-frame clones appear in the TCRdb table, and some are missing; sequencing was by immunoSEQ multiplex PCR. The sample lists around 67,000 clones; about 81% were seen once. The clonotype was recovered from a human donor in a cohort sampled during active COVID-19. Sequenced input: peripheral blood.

CDR3: CATSDLQSGRWDEQFF. CDR3 sequence (DNA): TGTGCCACCAGTGATTTGCAAAGCGGGAGATGGGATGAGCAGTTCTTC. V and J are TRBV24-1 and TRBJ2-1, with 8 bases fitting TRBD2. The CDR3 consists of 16 residues. V lost 0 bases, J lost 8 bases, and 8 bases stayed unmatched. Germline V gene lookup returns CDR1 KGHDR and CDR2 SFDVKD.